This T cell receptor beta chain was profiled in a study of cytomegalovirus exposure and HLA in healthy donors. Overall study context: An analysis done earlier identified approximately 120 million unique TCR beta sequences from about 179 million T cells. In an early release, HLA-typed donors contributed some 80 million unique TCR sequences. Regarding the study as a whole: It was assumed in the presence/absence analyses that sequencing depth was roughly uniform across donors.

Researchers ran the PCR with 60 Vbeta and 13 Jbeta primers. The repertoire was sequenced with immunoSEQ multiplex PCR; TCRdb's copy has only in-frame clones and lacks some. The table records 150,000 to 200,000 clones, 75% to 85% of them present only once. On this clone itself: What it binds is not known.

The CDR3 has 15 amino acids. Germline trimming cut 0 bases from V and 2 bases from J; bases unmatched to any gene: 0. The germline gives CDR1 SGHDT, CDR2 YYEEEE. This chain uses TRBV5-6 with TRBJ2-5; 11 nucleotides align to TRBD2. The origin of this receptor is a woman between 50 and 59 years old in good health and CMV-seronegative. The sequencing sample was made of PBMCs. CDR3 in DNA: TGTGCCAGCAGCTTGGGACTAGCGGGGCAAGAGACCCAGTACTTC. Translated, it gives CASSLGLAGQETQYF.